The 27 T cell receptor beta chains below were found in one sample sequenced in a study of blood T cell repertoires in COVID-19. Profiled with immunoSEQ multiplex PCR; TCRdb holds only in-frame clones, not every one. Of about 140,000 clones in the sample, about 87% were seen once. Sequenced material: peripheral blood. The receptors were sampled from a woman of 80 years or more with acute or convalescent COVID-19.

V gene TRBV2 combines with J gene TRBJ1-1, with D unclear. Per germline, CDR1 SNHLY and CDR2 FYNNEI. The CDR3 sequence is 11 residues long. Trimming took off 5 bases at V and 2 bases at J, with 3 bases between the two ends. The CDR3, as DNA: TGTGCCAGCAGTTTAAACACTGAAGCTTTCTTT. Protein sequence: CASSLNTEAFF.

CDR3 sequence reads: CASSLSDLNSPLHF. For the CDR3, the DNA is TGCGCCAGCAGCCTTTCCGACTTAAATTCACCCCTCCACTTT. The chain joins TRBV5-1 to TRBJ1-6; unclear D gene. In germline, CDR1 is SGHRS, CDR2 YFSETQ. V was pared by 4 bases and J by 7 bases, with 12 bases between. The CDR3 is 14 residues long.

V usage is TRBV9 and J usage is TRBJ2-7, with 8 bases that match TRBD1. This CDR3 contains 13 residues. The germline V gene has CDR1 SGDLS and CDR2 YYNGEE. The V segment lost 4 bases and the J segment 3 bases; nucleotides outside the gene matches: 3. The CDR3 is CASSTTGGYEQYF. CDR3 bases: TGTGCCAGCAGCACTACAGGGGGCTACGAGCAGTACTTC.

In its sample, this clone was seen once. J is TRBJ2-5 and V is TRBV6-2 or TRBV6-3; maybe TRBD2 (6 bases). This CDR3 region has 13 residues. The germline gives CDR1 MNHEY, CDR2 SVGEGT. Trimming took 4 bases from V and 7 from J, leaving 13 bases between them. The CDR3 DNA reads TGTGCCAGCAGTTTGGCTAGCGTGGGGACCCAGTACTTC. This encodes CASSLASVGTQYF.

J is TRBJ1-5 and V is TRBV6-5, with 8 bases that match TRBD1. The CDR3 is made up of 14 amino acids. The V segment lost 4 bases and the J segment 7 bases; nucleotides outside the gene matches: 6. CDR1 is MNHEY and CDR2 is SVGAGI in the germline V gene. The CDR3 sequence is CASSSRQGLQPQHF. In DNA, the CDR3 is TGTGCCAGCAGTTCTCGACAGGGGTTGCAGCCCCAGCATTTT.

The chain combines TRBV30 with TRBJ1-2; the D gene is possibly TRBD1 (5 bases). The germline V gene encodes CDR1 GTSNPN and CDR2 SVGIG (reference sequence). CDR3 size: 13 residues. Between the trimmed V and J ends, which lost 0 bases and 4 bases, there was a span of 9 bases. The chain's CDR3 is CAWSVGQAYGYTF. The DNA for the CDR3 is TGTGCCTGGAGTGTTGGACAAGCCTATGGCTACACCTTC. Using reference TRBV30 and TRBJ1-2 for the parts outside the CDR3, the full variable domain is SQTIHQWPATLVQPVGSPLSLECTVEGTSNPNLYWYRQAAGRGLQLLFYSVGIGQISSEVPQNLSASRPQDRQFILSSKKLLLSDSGFYLCAWSVGQAYGYTFGSGTRLTVV.

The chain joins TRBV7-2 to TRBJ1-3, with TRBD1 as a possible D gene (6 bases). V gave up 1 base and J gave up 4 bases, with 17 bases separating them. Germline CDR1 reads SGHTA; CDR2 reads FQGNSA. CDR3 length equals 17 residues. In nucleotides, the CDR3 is TGTGCCAGCAGCTTAGGGTATGGGGGGGCGCGCGGAAACACCATATATTTT. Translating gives CASSLGYGGARGNTIYF.

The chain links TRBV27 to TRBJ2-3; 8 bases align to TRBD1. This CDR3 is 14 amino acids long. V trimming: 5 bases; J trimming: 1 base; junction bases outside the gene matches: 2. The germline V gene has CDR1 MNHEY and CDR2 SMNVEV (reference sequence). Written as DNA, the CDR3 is TGTGCCAGCAGTATGGGACAGGGCACAGATACGCAGTATTTT. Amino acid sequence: CASSMGQGTDTQYF.

The CDR3 nucleotides read TGTGCTAGTGGTTTTTCGGGGGCTGGAAACACCATATATTTT. Protein sequence: CASGFSGAGNTIYF. V usage is TRBV12-5 and J usage is TRBJ1-3; weak D call: TRBD1 (5 bases). V was clipped by 3 bases and J by 2 bases, with 8 bases between them. CDR1 is LGHNT and CDR2 is FRNRAP in the germline V gene. The CDR3 runs to 14 residues.

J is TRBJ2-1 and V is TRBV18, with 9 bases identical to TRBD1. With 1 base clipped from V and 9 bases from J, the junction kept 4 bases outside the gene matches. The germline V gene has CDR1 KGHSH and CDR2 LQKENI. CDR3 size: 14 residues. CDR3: CASSPQDRGSEQFF. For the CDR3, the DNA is TGTGCCAGCTCACCACAAGACAGGGGGAGTGAGCAGTTCTTC. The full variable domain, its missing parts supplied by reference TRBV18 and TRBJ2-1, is NAGVMQNPRHLVRRRGQEARLRCSPMKGHSHVYWYRQLPEEGLKFMVYLQKENIIDESGMPKERFSAEFPKEGPSILRIQQVVRGDSAAYFCASSPQDRGSEQFFGPGTRLTVL.

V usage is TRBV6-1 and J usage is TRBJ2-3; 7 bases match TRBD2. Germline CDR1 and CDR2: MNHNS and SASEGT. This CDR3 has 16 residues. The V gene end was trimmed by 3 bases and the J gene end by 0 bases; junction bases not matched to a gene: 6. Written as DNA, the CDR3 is TGTGCCAGCAGTGAGACGGCGGGACTAAGCACAGATACGCAGTATTTT. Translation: CASSETAGLSTDTQYF.

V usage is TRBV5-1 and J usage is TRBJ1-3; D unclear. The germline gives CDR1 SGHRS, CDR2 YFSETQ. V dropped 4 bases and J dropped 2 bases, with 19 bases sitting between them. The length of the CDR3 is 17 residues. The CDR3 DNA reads TGCGCCAGCAGCGGCGACCCAACAGCGGCGACTGGAAACACCATATATTTT. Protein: CASSGDPTAATGNTIYF.

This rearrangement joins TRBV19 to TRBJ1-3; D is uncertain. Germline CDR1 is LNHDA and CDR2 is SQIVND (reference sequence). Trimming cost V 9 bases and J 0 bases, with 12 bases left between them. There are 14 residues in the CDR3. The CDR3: CASSGVRSGNTIYF. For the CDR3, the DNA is TGTGCCAGCAGCGGGGTTCGCTCTGGAAACACCATATATTTT.

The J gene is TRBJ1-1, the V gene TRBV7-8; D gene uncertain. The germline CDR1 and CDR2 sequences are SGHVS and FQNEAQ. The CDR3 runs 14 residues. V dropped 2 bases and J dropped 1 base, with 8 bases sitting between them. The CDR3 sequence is CASSLSSGNTEAFF. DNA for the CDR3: TGTGCCAGCAGCTTATCATCAGGGAACACTGAAGCTTTCTTT. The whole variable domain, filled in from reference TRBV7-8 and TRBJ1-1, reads GAGVSQSPRYKVAKRGQDVALRCDPISGHVSLFWYQQALGQGPEFLTYFQNEAQLDKSGLPSDRFFAERPEGSVSTLKIQRTQQEDSAVYLCASSLSSGNTEAFFGQGTRLTVV.

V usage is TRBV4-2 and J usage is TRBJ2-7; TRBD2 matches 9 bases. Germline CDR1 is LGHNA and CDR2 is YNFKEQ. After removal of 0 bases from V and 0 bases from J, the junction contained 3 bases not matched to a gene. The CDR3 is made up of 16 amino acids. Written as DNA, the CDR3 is TGTGCCAGCAGCCAAGATCCACTAGCGGGCTCCTACGAGCAGTACTTC. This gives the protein CASSQDPLAGSYEQYF.

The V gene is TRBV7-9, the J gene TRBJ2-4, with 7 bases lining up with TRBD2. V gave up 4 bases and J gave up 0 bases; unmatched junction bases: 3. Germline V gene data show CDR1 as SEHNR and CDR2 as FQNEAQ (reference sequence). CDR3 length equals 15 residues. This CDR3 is CASSSTGGAKNIQYF. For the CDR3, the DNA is TGTGCCAGCAGCTCCACGGGAGGAGCCAAAAACATTCAGTACTTC. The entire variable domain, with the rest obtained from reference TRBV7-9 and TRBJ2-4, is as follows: DTGVSQNPRHKITKRGQNVTFRCDPISEHNRLYWYRQTLGQGPEFLTYFQNEAQLEKSRLLSDRFSAERPKGSFSTLEIQRTEQGDSAMYLCASSSTGGAKNIQYFGAGTRLSVL.

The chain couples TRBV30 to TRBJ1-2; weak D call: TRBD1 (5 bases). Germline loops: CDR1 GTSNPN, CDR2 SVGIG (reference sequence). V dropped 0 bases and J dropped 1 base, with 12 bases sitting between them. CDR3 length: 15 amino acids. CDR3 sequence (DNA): TGTGCCTGGAGTGTAGAGGCAGGGATTAACTATGGCTACACCTTC. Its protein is CAWSVEAGINYGYTF.

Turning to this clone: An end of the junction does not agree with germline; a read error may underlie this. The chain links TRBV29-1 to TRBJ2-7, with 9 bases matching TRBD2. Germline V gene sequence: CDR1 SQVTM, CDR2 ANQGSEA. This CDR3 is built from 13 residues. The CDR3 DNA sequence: TGCAGCTTTGAGACTAGCGGTACCTACGAGCAGTACTTC. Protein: CSFETSGTYEQYF.

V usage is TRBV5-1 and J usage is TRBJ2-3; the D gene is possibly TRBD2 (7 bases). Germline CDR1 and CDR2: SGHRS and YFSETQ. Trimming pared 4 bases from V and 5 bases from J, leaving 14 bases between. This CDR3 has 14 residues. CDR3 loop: CASSPGLGGDTQYF. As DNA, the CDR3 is TGCGCCAGCAGCCCTGGACTAGGGGGAGATACGCAGTATTTT.

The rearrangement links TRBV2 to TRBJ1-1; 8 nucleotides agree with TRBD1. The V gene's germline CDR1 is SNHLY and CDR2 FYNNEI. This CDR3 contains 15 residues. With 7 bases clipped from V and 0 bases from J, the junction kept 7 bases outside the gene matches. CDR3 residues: CASKWDRTLNTEAFF. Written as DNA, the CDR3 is TGTGCCAGCAAATGGGACAGGACCTTGAACACTGAAGCTTTCTTT.

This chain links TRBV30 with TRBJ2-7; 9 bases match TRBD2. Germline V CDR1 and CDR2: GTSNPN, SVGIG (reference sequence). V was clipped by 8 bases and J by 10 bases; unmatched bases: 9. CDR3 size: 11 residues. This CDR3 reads CAAGGGVVQYF. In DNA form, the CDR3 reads TGTGCCGCGGGCGGGGGGGTTGTTCAGTACTTC.

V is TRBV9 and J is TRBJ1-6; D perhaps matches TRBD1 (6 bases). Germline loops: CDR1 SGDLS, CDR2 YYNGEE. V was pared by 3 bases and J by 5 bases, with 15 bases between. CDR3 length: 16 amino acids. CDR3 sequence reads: CASSDYRVGDNSPLHF. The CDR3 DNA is TGTGCCAGCAGCGATTACAGGGTGGGGGATAATTCACCCCTCCACTTT. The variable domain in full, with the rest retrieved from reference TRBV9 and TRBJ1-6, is DSGVTQTPKHLITATGQRVTLRCSPRSGDLSVYWYQQSLDQGLQFLIQYYNGEERAKGNILERFSAQQFPDLHSELNLSSLELGDSALYFCASSDYRVGDNSPLHFGNGTRLTVT.

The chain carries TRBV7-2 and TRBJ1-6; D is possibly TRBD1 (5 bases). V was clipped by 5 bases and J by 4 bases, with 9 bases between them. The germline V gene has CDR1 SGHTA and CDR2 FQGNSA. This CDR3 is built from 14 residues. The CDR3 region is CASSADTYNSPLHF. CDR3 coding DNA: TGTGCCAGCAGCGCGGACACGTATAATTCACCCCTCCACTTT.

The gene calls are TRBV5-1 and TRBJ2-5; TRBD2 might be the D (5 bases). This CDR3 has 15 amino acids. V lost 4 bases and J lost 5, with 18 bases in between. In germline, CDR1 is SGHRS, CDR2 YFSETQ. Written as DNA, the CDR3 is TGCGCCAGCAGCCCCTCTACTAGAGCCTGGGAGACCCAGTACTTC. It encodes CASSPSTRAWETQYF.

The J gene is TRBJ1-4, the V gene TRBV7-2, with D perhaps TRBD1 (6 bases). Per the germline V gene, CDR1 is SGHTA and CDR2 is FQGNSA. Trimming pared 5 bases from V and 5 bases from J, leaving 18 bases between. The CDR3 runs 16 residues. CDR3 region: CASSPSLDRSNEKLFF. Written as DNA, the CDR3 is TGTGCCAGCAGCCCTTCACTTGACAGGTCAAATGAAAAACTGTTTTTT.

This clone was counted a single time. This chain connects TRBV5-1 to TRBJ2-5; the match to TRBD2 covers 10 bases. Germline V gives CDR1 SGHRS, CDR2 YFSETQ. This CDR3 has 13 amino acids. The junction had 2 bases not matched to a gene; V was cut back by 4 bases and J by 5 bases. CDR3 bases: TGCGCCAGCAGCGTACTAGCGGGGGAGACCCAGTACTTC. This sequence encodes CASSVLAGETQYF. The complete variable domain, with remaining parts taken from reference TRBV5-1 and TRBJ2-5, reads KAGVTQTPRYLIKTRGQQVTLSCSPISGHRSVSWYQQTPGQGLQFLFEYFSETQRNKGNFPGRFSGRQFSNSRSEMNVSTLELGDSALYLCASSVLAGETQYFGPGTRLLVL.

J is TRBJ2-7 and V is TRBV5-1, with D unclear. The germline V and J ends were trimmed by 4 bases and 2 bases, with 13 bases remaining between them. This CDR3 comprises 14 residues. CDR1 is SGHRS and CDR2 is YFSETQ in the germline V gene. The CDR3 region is CASSLRSDAYEQYF. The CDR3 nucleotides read TGCGCCAGCAGCCTGCGGTCCGATGCCTACGAGCAGTACTTC.